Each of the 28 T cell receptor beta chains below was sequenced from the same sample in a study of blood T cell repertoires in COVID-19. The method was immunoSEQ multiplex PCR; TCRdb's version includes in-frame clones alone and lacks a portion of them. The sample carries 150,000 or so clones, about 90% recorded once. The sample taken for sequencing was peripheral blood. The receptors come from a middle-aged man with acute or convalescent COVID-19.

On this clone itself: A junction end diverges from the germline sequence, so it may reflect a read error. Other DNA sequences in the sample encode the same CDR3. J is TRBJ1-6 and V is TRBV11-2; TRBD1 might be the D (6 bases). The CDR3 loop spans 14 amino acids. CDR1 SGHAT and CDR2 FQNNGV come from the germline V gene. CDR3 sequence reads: CASSQGFNNSPLHF. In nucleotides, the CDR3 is TGTGCCAGCAGTCAGGGGTTTAATAATTCACCCCTTCACTTT.

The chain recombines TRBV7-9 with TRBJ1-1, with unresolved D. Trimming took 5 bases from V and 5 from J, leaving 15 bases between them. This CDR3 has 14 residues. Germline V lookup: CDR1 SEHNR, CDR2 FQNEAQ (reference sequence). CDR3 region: CASSPGLGATEAFF. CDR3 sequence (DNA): TGTGCCAGCAGCCCAGGACTCGGCGCGACTGAAGCTTTCTTT.

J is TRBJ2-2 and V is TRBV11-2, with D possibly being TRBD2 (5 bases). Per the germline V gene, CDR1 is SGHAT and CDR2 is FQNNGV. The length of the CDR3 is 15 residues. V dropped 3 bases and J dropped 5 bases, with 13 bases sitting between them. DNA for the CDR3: TGTGCCAGCAGCTTCCTGGTGGGAGTTACCGGGGAGCTGTTTTTT. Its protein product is CASSFLVGVTGELFF.

CDR3 amino acids: CASSPMGLAGGRETQYF. The DNA of the CDR3 is TGTGCCAGCAGCCCGATGGGACTAGCGGGAGGTCGGGAGACCCAGTACTTC. The chain recombines TRBV9 with TRBJ2-5, with 15 bases aligning to TRBD2. CDR1 is SGDLS, CDR2 YYNGEE, per germline. The CDR3 loop spans 17 amino acids. With 4 bases clipped from V and 5 bases from J, the junction kept 9 bases outside the gene matches.

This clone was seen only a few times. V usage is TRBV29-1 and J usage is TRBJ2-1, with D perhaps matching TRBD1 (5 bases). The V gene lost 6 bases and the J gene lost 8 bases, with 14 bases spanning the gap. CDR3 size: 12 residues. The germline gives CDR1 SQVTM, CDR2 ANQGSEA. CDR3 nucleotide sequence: TGCAGCGTCAGGACCTTAGGGGATGAGCAGTTCTTC. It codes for CSVRTLGDEQFF.

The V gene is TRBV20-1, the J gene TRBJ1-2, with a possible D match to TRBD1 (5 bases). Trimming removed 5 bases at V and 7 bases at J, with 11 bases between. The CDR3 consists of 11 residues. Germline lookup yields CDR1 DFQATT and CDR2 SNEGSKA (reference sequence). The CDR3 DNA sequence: TGCAGTGCTGGCACGCAGGGTGGCTACACCTTC. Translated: CSAGTQGGYTF.

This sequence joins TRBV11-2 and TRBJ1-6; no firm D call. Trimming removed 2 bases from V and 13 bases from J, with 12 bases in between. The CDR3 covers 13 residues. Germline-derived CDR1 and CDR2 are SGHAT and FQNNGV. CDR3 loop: CASSLMRDHPLHF. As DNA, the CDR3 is TGTGCCAGCAGCTTAATGCGAGATCACCCCCTCCACTTT. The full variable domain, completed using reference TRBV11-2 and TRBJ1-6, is EAGVAQSPRYKIIEKRQSVAFWCNPISGHATLYWYQQILGQGPKLLIQFQNNGVVDDSQLPKDRFSAERLKGVDSTLKIQPAKLEDSAVYLCASSLMRDHPLHFGNGTRLTVT.

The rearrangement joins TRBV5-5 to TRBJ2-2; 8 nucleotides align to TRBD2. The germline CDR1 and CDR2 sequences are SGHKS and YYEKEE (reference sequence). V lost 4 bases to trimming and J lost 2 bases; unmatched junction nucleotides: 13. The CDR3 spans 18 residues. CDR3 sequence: CASSPGGERELNTGELFF. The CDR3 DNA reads TGTGCCAGCAGCCCCGGGGGGGAGCGGGAACTCAACACCGGGGAGCTGTTTTTT.

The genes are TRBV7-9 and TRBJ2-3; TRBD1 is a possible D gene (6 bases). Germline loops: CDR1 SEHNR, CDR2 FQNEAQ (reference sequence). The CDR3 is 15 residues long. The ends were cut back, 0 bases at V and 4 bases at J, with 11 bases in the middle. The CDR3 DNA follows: TGTGCCAGCAGCTTAGCGGAGGCAGGGGCAGATACGCAGTATTTT. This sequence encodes CASSLAEAGADTQYF.

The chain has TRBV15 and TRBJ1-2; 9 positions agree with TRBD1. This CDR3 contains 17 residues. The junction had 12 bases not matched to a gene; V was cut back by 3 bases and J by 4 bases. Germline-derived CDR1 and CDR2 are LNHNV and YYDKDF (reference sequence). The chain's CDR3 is CATSRGLGDRDFYGYTF. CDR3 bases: TGTGCCACCAGCAGGGGTCTGGGGGACAGGGATTTCTATGGCTACACCTTC.

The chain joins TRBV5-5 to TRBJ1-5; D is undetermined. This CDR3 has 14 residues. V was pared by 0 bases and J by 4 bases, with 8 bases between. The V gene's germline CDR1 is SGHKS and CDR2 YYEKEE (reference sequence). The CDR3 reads CASSLETGNQPQHF. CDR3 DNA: TGTGCCAGCAGCTTGGAGACTGGGAATCAGCCCCAGCATTTT.

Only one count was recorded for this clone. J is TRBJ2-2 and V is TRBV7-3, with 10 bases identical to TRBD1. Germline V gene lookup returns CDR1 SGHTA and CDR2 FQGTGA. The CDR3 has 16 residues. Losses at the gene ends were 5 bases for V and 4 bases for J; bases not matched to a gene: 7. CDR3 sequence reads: CASSPQTGGITGELFF. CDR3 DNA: TGTGCCAGCAGCCCTCAGACAGGGGGCATCACCGGGGAGCTGTTTTTT.

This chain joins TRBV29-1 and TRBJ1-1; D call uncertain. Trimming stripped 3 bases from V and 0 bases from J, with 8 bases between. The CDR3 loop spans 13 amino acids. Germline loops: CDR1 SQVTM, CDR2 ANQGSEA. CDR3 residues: CSVEGQMNTEAFF. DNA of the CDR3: TGCAGCGTTGAGGGCCAGATGAACACTGAAGCTTTCTTT.

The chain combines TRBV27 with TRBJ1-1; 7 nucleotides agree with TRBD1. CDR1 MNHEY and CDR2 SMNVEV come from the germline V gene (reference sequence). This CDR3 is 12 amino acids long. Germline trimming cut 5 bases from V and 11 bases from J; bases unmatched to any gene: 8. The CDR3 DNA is TGTGCCAGCAGTACCACCAGGGGGGAGGCTTTCTTT. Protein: CASSTTRGEAFF.

The CDR3 loop is CSVVAGYEAFF. The DNA for the CDR3 is TGCAGCGTTGTTGCGGGCTATGAAGCTTTCTTT. The chain recombines TRBV29-1 with TRBJ1-1; D gene ambiguous. CDR1 is SQVTM and CDR2 is ANQGSEA in the germline V gene. V lost 4 bases and J 7 bases, leaving 10 bases between the germline ends. The CDR3 loop spans 11 amino acids.

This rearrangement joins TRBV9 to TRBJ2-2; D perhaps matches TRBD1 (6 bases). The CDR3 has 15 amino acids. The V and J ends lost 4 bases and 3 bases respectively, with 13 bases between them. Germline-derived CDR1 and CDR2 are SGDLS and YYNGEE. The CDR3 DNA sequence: TGTGCCAGCAGCCCTCGACAGGAGCACACCGGGGAGCTGTTTTTT. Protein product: CASSPRQEHTGELFF.

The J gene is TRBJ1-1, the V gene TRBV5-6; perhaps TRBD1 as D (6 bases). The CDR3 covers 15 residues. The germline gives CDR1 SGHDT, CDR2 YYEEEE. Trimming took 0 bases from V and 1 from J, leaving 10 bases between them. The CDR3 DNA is TGTGCCAGCAGCTTGGGGGCAGGGGCGAACACTGAAGCTTTCTTT. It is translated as CASSLGAGANTEAFF. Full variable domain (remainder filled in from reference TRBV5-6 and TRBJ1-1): DAGVTQSPTHLIKTRGQQVTLRCSPKSGHDTVSWYQQALGQGPQFIFQYYEEEERQRGNFPDRFSGHQFPNYSSELNVNALLLGDSALYLCASSLGAGANTEAFFGQGTRLTVV.

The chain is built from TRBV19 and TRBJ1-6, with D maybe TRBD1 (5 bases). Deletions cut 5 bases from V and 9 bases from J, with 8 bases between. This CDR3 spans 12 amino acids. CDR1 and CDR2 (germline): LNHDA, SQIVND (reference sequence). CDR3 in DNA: TGTGCCAGTAGTTTCCAGGGTTCACCCCTCCACTTT. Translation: CASSFQGSPLHF.

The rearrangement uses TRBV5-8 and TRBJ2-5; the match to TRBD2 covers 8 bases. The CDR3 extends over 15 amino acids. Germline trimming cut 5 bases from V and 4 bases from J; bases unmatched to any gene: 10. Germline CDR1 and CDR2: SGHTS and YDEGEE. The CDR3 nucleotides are TGTGCCAGCAGACTCAGCGGGGGCCCCACAGAGACCCAGTACTTC. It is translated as CASRLSGGPTETQYF.

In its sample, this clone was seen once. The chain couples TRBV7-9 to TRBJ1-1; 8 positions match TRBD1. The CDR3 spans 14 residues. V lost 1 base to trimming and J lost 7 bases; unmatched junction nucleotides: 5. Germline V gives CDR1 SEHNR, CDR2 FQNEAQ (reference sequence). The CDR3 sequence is CASSLVGTGGEAFF. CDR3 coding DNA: TGTGCCAGCAGCTTAGTGGGGACAGGTGGTGAAGCTTTCTTT.

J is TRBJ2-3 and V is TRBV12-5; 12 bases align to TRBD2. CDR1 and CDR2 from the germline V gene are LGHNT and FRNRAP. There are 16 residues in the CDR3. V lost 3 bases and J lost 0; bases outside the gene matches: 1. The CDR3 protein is CASGFTSGGSTDTQYF. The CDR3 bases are TGTGCTAGTGGTTTCACTAGCGGGGGGAGCACAGATACGCAGTATTTT.

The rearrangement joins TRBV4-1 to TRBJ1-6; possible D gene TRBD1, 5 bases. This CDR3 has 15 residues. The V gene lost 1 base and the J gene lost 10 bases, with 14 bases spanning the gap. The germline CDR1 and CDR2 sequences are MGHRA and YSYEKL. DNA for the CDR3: TGCGCCAGCAGCCAAGGGATGGGCGGGGGGTCACCCCTCCACTTT. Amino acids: CASSQGMGGGSPLHF.

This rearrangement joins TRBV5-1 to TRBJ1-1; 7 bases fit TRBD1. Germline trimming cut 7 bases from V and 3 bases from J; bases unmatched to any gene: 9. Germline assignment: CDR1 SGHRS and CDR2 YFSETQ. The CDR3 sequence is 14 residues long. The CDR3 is CASGTSQGHTEAFF. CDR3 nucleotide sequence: TGCGCCAGCGGGACCTCACAGGGGCACACTGAAGCTTTCTTT.

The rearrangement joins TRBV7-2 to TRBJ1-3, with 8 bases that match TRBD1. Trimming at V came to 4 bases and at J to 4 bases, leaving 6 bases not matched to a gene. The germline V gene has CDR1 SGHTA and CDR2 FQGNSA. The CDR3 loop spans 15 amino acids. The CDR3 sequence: CASSSQTGEGNTIYF. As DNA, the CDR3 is TGTGCCAGCAGCTCCCAGACAGGGGAAGGAAACACCATATATTTT.

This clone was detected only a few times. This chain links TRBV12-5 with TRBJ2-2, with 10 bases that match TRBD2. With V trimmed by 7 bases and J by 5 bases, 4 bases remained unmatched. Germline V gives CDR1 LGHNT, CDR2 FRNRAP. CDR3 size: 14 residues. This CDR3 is CASVDSGRTGELFF. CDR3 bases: TGTGCTAGTGTTGATAGCGGGAGGACCGGGGAGCTGTTTTTT. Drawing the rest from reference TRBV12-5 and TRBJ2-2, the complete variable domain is DARVTQTPRHKVTEMGQEVTMRCQPILGHNTVFWYRQTMMQGLELLAYFRNRAPLDDSGMPKDRFSAEMPDATLATLKIQPSEPRDSAVYFCASVDSGRTGELFFGEGSRLTVL.

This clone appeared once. The CDR3 region has the DNA TGTGCCAGCAGCCGATCCGCCGGACTAGCGGAAACAGATACGCAGTATTTT. Its translation: CASSRSAGLAETDTQYF. This chain links TRBV7-9 with TRBJ2-3; 10 positions agree with TRBD2. J gave up 3 bases and V 5 bases, and 11 bases lay outside the gene matches. The length of the CDR3 is 17 residues. The V gene's germline CDR1 is SEHNR and CDR2 FQNEAQ (reference sequence). The whole variable domain, filled in from reference TRBV7-9 and TRBJ2-3, reads DTGVSQNPRHKITKRGQNVTFRCDPISEHNRLYWYRQTLGQGPEFLTYFQNEAQLEKSRLLSDRFSAERPKGSFSTLEIQRTEQGDSAMYLCASSRSAGLAETDTQYFGPGTRLTVL.

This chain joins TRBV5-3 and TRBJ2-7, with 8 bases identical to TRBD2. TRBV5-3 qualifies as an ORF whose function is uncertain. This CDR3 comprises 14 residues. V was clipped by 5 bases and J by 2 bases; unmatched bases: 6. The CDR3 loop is CARRMGSGTYEQYF. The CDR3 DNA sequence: TGTGCCAGAAGAATGGGTAGCGGGACCTACGAGCAGTACTTC.

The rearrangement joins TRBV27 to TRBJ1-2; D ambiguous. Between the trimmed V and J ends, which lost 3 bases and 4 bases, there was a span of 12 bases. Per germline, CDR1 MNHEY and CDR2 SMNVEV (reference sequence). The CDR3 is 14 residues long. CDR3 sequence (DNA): TGTGCCAGCAGTTTGGATGGACTCCCCTATGGCTACACCTTC. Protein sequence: CASSLDGLPYGYTF.